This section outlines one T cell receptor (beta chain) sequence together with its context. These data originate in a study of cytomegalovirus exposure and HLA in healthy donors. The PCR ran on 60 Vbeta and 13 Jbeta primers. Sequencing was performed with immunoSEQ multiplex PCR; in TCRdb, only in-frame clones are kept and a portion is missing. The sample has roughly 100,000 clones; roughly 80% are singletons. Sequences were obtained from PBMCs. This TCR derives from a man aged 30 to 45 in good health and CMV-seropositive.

The CDR3 DNA reads TGTGCCAGCAGCTCACGGACAGAAGAGACCCAGTACTTC. Translation: CASSSRTEETQYF. The chain joins TRBV7-9 to TRBJ2-5, with D tentatively TRBD1 (6 bases). V shed 4 bases and J shed 3 bases, with 9 bases lying between them. Germline V gene sequence: CDR1 SEHNR, CDR2 FQNEAQ (reference sequence). The CDR3 sequence is 13 residues long. Full variable domain (outside the CDR3, taken from reference TRBV7-9 and TRBJ2-5): DTGVSQNPRHKITKRGQNVTFRCDPISEHNRLYWYRQTLGQGPEFLTYFQNEAQLEKSRLLSDRFSAERPKGSFSTLEIQRTEQGDSAMYLCASSSRTEETQYFGPGTRLLVL.